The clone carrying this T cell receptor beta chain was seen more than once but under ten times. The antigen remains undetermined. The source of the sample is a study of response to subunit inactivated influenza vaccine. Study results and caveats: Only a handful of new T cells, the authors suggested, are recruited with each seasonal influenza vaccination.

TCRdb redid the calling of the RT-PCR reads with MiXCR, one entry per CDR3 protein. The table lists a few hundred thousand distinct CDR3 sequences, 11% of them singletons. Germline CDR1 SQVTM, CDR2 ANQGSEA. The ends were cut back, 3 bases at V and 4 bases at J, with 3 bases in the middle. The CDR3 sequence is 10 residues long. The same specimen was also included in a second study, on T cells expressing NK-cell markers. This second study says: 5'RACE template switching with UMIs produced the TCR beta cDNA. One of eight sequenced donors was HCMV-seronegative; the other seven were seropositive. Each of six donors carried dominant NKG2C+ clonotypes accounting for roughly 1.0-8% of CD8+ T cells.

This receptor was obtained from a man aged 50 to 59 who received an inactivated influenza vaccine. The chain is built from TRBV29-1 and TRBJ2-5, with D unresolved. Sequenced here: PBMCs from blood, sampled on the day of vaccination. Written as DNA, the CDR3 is TGCAGCGTTGACGTAGAGACCCAGTACTTC. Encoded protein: CSVDVETQYF.